A single sample is the source of the 13 T cell receptor beta chains below, sequenced in a study of cytomegalovirus exposure and HLA in healthy donors. The study ran its PCR with 60 Vbeta and 13 Jbeta primers. Only in-frame clones appear in the TCRdb table, and some are missing; sequencing was by immunoSEQ multiplex PCR. The data contain 150,000 to 200,000 clones, 70% to 80% of them singletons. Sequenced material: PBMCs. The source of these receptors is a man in his forties or fifties in good health and CMV-seropositive.

This chain links TRBV7-8 with TRBJ2-4, with D possibly matching TRBD2 (6 bases). V lost 3 bases and J 5 bases, leaving 11 bases between the germline ends. Per germline, CDR1 SGHVS and CDR2 FQNEAQ. The length of the CDR3 is 14 residues. The CDR3 protein is CASSLRTGENIQYF. DNA for the CDR3: TGTGCCAGCAGCTTGAGGACGGGAGAAAACATTCAGTACTTC.

The CDR3 DNA reads as TGTGCCAGCCAACAGGGTATCAATCAGCCCCAGCATTTT. Its translation: CASQQGINQPQHF. The chain employs TRBV2 and TRBJ1-5, with a possible D match to TRBD1 (6 bases). Germline V CDR1 and CDR2: SNHLY, FYNNEI. With 8 bases removed from V and 3 bases from J, the gap between germline ends came to 11 bases. This CDR3 comprises 13 residues.

V gene TRBV4-2 combines with J gene TRBJ1-4; TRBD1 aligns across 11 bases. Per germline, CDR1 LGHNA and CDR2 YNFKEQ. CDR3 length: 16 amino acids. V trimming: 0 bases; J trimming: 7 bases; junction bases outside the gene matches: 4. CDR3 region: CASSQERTGGIEKLFF. For the CDR3, the DNA is TGTGCCAGCAGCCAAGAGAGGACAGGGGGCATTGAAAAACTGTTTTTT.

This clone was detected only a few times. J is TRBJ1-2 and V is TRBV12-5; D possibly corresponds to TRBD1 (6 bases). CDR1 is LGHNT, CDR2 FRNRAP, per germline. CDR3 length equals 14 residues. V was trimmed by 1 base and J by 0 bases, leaving 6 bases between them. The CDR3 DNA sequence: TGTGCTAGTGGTTTGGGGACAGCTAACTATGGCTACACCTTC. This codes for CASGLGTANYGYTF. Drawing the rest from reference TRBV12-5 and TRBJ1-2, the complete variable domain is DARVTQTPRHKVTEMGQEVTMRCQPILGHNTVFWYRQTMMQGLELLAYFRNRAPLDDSGMPKDRFSAEMPDATLATLKIQPSEPRDSAVYFCASGLGTANYGYTFGSGTRLTVV.

The V gene is TRBV9, the J gene TRBJ1-1; D unresolved. CDR1 and CDR2 (germline): SGDLS, YYNGEE. Trimming shortened V by 1 base and J by 0 bases, and 10 bases separated the two germline ends. The CDR3 is made up of 15 amino acids. CDR3 coding DNA: TGTGCCAGCAGCGTATCTGGTGACTTGAACACTGAAGCTTTCTTT. Its translation: CASSVSGDLNTEAFF.

V and J are TRBV7-8 and TRBJ1-2; TRBD1 might be the D (5 bases). Germline CDR1 and CDR2: SGHVS and FQNEAQ. The CDR3 sequence is 15 residues long. The V end lost 1 base, the J end lost 1 base, and 10 bases lay between the germline ends. CDR3 loop: CASSLVIGDNYGYTF. The CDR3 DNA reads TGTGCCAGCAGCTTAGTGATAGGGGATAACTATGGCTACACCTTC.

This chain joins TRBV7-8 and TRBJ2-7; D is unresolved. Trimming took off 4 bases at V and 7 bases at J, with 20 bases between the two ends. Germline CDR1 SGHVS, CDR2 FQNEAQ. The CDR3 totals 15 residues. CDR3: CASSSRGHVLGEQYF. CDR3 nucleotides: TGTGCCAGCAGCTCCAGAGGTCACGTTCTCGGAGAGCAGTACTTC.

This chain joins TRBV7-2 and TRBJ2-2; 11 bases are a match to TRBD2. The V segment lost 4 bases and the J segment 4 bases; nucleotides outside the gene matches: 8. The CDR3 runs to 17 residues. Looked up from germline, CDR1 is SGHTA and CDR2 is FQGNSA. Here the CDR3 reads CASSSKGLAGGTGELFF. DNA of the CDR3: TGTGCCAGCAGCTCCAAAGGCCTAGCGGGGGGCACCGGGGAGCTGTTTTTT.

V is TRBV9 and J is TRBJ1-2, with a possible D match to TRBD1 (6 bases). The CDR3 totals 14 residues. Germline V gene data show CDR1 as SGDLS and CDR2 as YYNGEE. The V end was cut by 3 bases, the J end by 5 bases, with 14 bases between. CDR3 bases: TGTGCCAGCAGCGAACGACAGGCGCTATATGGCTACACCTTC. This gives the protein CASSERQALYGYTF.

This clone was detected once. In DNA form, the CDR3 reads TGTGCCAGCTCACCACCTTCACTAGCGGGGGGGCTCGATGAGCAGTTCTTC. Encoded protein: CASSPPSLAGGLDEQFF. The chain has TRBV18 and TRBJ2-1; 13 bases match TRBD2. There are 17 residues in the CDR3. The V segment lost 0 bases and the J segment 8 bases; nucleotides outside the gene matches: 7. Per germline, CDR1 KGHSH and CDR2 LQKENI.

The chain carries TRBV7-9 and TRBJ2-7, with 12 positions matching TRBD2. J was trimmed by 1 base and V by 5 bases; bases with no gene match: 6. Germline lookup yields CDR1 SEHNR and CDR2 FQNEAQ (reference sequence). This CDR3 region has 16 residues. CDR3 coding DNA: TGTGCCAGCAGCCCCAGACTAGCGGGGGCATCCTACGAGCAGTACTTC. Translated, it gives CASSPRLAGASYEQYF.

The rearrangement uses TRBV10-3 and TRBJ1-2, with 7 nucleotides matching TRBD1. V trimming: 6 bases; J trimming: 0 bases; junction bases outside the gene matches: 7. The CDR3 is made up of 15 amino acids. Germline V CDR1 and CDR2: ENHRY, SYGVKD. The CDR3 region has the DNA TGTGCCATCAGCAGTCCCCAGGGGGCTAACTATGGCTACACCTTC. This gives the protein CAISSPQGANYGYTF.

V gene TRBV10-2 combines with J gene TRBJ2-3, with D unclear. Trimming pared 0 bases from V and 2 bases from J, leaving 12 bases between. CDR3 size: 16 residues. CDR1 is WSHSY, CDR2 SAAADI, per germline. DNA of the CDR3: TGCGCCAGCAGTGAGTCTACAATCCCCCCCACAGATACGCAGTATTTT. Residues: CASSESTIPPTDTQYF.